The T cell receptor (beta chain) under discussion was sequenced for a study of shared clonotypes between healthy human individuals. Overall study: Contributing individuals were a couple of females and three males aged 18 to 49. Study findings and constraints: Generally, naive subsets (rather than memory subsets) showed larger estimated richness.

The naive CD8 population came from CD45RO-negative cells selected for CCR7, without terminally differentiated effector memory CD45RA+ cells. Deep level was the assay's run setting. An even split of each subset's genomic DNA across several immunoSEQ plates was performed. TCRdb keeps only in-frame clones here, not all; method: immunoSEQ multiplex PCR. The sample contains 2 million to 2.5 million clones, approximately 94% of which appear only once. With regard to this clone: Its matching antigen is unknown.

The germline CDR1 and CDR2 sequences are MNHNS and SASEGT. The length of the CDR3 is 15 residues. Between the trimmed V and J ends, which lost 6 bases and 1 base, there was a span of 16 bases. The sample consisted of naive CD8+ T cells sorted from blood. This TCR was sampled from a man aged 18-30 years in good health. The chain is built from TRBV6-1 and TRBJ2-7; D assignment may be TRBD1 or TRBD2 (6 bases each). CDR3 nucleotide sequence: TGTGCCAGCAGCACTAGGGGGGAAGGATCCTACGAGCAGTACTTC. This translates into CASSTRGEGSYEQYF.